The source of this T cell receptor (beta chain) is a study of blood T cell repertoires in COVID-19. The repertoire was sequenced with immunoSEQ multiplex PCR; TCRdb's copy has only in-frame clones and lacks some. This table has more than 85,000 clones, around four fifths appearing once. Germline V gives CDR1 LNHDA, CDR2 SQIVND (reference sequence). V was trimmed by 6 bases and J by 5 bases, leaving 19 bases between them. The CDR3 totals 15 residues. The TCR originated in a woman aged 55-69 years with acute or convalescent COVID-19. Material for sequencing was peripheral blood. This chain connects TRBV19 to TRBJ1-1, with D perhaps TRBD1 (6 bases). CDR3 protein: CASSSGQKVWTEAFF. In DNA, the CDR3 is TGTGCCAGTAGCTCCGGACAGAAAGTTTGGACTGAAGCTTTCTTT.